The entry below gives a single T cell receptor (beta chain) sequence along with its context. Antigen: not known. V trimming: 6 bases; J trimming: 2 bases; junction bases outside the gene matches: 6. CDR1 and CDR2 (germline): MNHEY, SVGAGI. The CDR3 covers 14 residues. The immunoSEQ assay was version 4, run in survey mode. Clones were sequenced by immunoSEQ multiplex PCR, and TCRdb holds only the in-frame ones, with some missing. The sample consists of more than 30,000 clones, 82% of them appearing once. An overlapping HIV-1 Gag peptide pool stimulated these cells at 1 ug/peptide/mL. Memory cells lacking CD40L and CD69 with high CD45RO were sorted. Inclusion required CMV-positive serology and CD4+ counts above 400 cells/uL. These data come from a study of persistence of HIV-infected CD4 T cells. Findings and limits, study-wide: TCR oligoclonality correlated with proviral oligoclonality in the same sorted populations.

The genes are TRBV6-5 and TRBJ1-2; TRBD1 matches 7 bases. The origin of this receptor is an adult woman with HIV who was CMV-seropositive. The sequencing here drew on CD4+ T cells sorted from PBMCs after 18-hour stimulation, taken from a patient who received antiretroviral therapy. This chain's CDR3 is CASRGQQGNYGYTF. For the CDR3, the DNA is TGTGCCAGCAGGGGACAACAGGGGAACTATGGCTACACCTTC.